This T cell receptor (beta chain) appears in the sequencing data of a study of control samples from healthy donors and cancer patients. Here immunoSEQ multiplex PCR was the method, and the copy in TCRdb shows in-frame clones only, minus some. The sample holds approximately 76,000 clones, 80% to 90% seen once. Trimming cost V 8 bases and J 7 bases; bases outside gene matches: 7. The germline CDR1 and CDR2 sequences are MNHEY and SMNVEV (reference sequence). This CDR3 has 13 residues. This receptor was identified in a man aged 55-75 years with head and neck cancer. Source material: PBMCs. The chain links TRBV27 to TRBJ2-2, with 7 bases fitting TRBD2. The CDR3: CASSAGTGGELFF. In DNA form, the CDR3 reads TGTGCCAGCTCAGCGGGGACGGGCGGGGAGCTGTTTTTT.